A single sample is the source of the 30 T cell receptor beta chains below, sequenced in a study of OX40 agonist ivuxolimab in advanced cancers. TCRdb's copy holds only in-frame clones and misses some; the assay was immunoSEQ multiplex PCR. The sample includes tens of thousands of clones, approximately 85% of them seen just once. The starting material was CD4+ or CD8+ T cells sorted from blood, obtained in a trial of the OX40 agonist ivuxolimab. Receptors originate from an adult with an advanced solid tumor such as melanoma, head and neck, liver or kidney cancer.

The chain joins TRBV11-3 to TRBJ2-5; D is perhaps TRBD1 or TRBD2 (5 bases each). The ends were cut back, 4 bases at V and 4 bases at J, with 13 bases in the middle. Germline assignment: CDR1 SGHNT and CDR2 YENEEA. CDR3 length: 14 residues. In DNA form, the CDR3 reads TGTGCCAGCAGCTCTACCGGGACGAGAGAGACCCAGTACTTC. Its translation: CASSSTGTRETQYF.

The chain employs TRBV5-6 and TRBJ1-1, with D possibly matching TRBD1 (5 bases). Germline assignment: CDR1 SGHDT and CDR2 YYEEEE. The CDR3 has 13 amino acids. V was cut by 1 base and J by 5 bases, with 9 bases left in between. CDR3 protein: CASSLQGGTEAFF. The CDR3 DNA is TGTGCCAGCAGCTTGCAGGGAGGGACTGAAGCTTTCTTT.

The rearrangement links TRBV7-2 to TRBJ2-7; D not resolved. Trimming pared 1 base from V and 0 bases from J, leaving 7 bases between. Looked up from germline, CDR1 is SGHTA and CDR2 is FQGNSA. The CDR3 runs 14 residues. CDR3: CASSLDRNSYEQYF. CDR3 bases: TGTGCCAGCAGCTTAGATAGGAACTCCTACGAGCAGTACTTC.

The chain carries TRBV5-6 and TRBJ2-5; TRBD1 might be the D (6 bases). This CDR3 contains 15 residues. V lost 0 bases to trimming and J lost 4 bases, with 13 bases between them. Germline-derived CDR1 and CDR2 are SGHDT and YYEEEE. CDR3 DNA: TGTGCCAGCAGCTTGGTTTGGGCAGGGGCAGAGACCCAGTACTTC. It specifies CASSLVWAGAETQYF.

The chain couples TRBV7-2 to TRBJ1-2; no definite D call. The germline CDR1 and CDR2 sequences are SGHTA and FQGNSA. Between the trimmed V and J ends, which lost 1 base and 7 bases, there was a span of 16 bases. The CDR3 is made up of 15 amino acids. Here the CDR3 reads CASSLGGGASGGYTF. CDR3 nucleotides: TGTGCCAGCAGCTTAGGGGGTGGCGCTTCAGGTGGCTACACCTTC.

The chain has TRBV7-6 and TRBJ2-1; TRBD2 might be the D (5 bases). The V gene's germline CDR1 is SGHVS and CDR2 FNYEAQ. This CDR3 spans 18 amino acids. Between the trimmed V and J ends, which lost 0 bases and 0 bases, there was a span of 15 bases. The CDR3: CASSLAIGGTSSYNEQFF. The CDR3 bases are TGTGCCAGCAGCTTAGCAATAGGAGGTACGAGCTCCTACAATGAGCAGTTCTTC.

The chain couples TRBV6-4 to TRBJ2-2, with a weak D call TRBD1 (6 bases). Trimming left V 2 bases short and J 4 bases short, with 11 bases between. The germline CDR1 and CDR2 sequences are MRHNA and SNTAGT. CDR3 length equals 15 residues. The CDR3 DNA sequence: TGTGCCAGCAGTGACCTACAGGGTATCACCGGGGAGCTGTTTTTT. Protein sequence: CASSDLQGITGELFF.

V gene TRBV11-2 combines with J gene TRBJ2-7, with 11 bases lining up with TRBD2. The CDR3 extends over 16 amino acids. V shed 5 bases and J 2 bases; nucleotides not matched to a gene: 8. The germline V gene encodes CDR1 SGHAT and CDR2 FQNNGV. CDR3 DNA sequence: TGTGCCAGCAGCGCAAGGACTAGCGGGTTCGCCTACGAGCAGTACTTC. Amino acids: CASSARTSGFAYEQYF.

The chain is built from TRBV11-2 and TRBJ2-1; the D is unclear. Germline V lookup: CDR1 SGHAT, CDR2 FQNNGV. Trimming removed 2 bases from V and 5 bases from J, with 13 bases in between. This CDR3 contains 15 residues. The CDR3 sequence: CASSLRARNDNEQFF. In DNA, the CDR3 is TGTGCCAGCAGCTTAAGAGCTCGAAACGACAATGAGCAGTTCTTC.

The CDR3 spells CAWSVAGETYEQYF. The CDR3 coding sequence is TGTGCCTGGAGTGTAGCTGGGGAAACCTACGAGCAGTACTTC. The chain carries TRBV30 and TRBJ2-7, with no clear D. There are 14 residues in the CDR3. V lost 0 bases to trimming and J lost 2 bases, with 11 bases between them. The V gene's germline CDR1 is GTSNPN and CDR2 SVGIG (reference sequence).

A few counts support this clone. The chain recombines TRBV7-2 with TRBJ2-3; D is undetermined. Germline V gene sequence: CDR1 SGHTA, CDR2 FQGNSA. The CDR3 loop spans 13 amino acids. V gave up 1 base and J gave up 5 bases, with 7 bases separating them. CDR3 amino acids: CASSLGQVDTQYF. The CDR3 bases are TGTGCCAGCAGCTTAGGGCAGGTAGATACGCAGTATTTT.

This clone has just a few counts. The rearrangement links TRBV5-1 to TRBJ2-3, with D maybe TRBD1 (6 bases). Deletions cut 4 bases from V and 11 bases from J, with 20 bases between. The CDR3 consists of 14 residues. Germline-derived CDR1 and CDR2 are SGHRS and YFSETQ. In nucleotides, the CDR3 is TGCGCCAGCAGCCCGACGCAAAATACAGGGAAGCAGTATTTT. It specifies CASSPTQNTGKQYF.

The gene calls are TRBV6-5 and TRBJ2-7; TRBD2 matches at 10 bases. The V gene end was trimmed by 10 bases and the J gene end by 2 bases; junction bases not matched to a gene: 5. Germline V lookup: CDR1 MNHEY, CDR2 SVGAGI. This CDR3 region has 13 residues. The CDR3 loop is CATQLAGTYEQYF. The CDR3 DNA reads TGTGCCACTCAACTAGCGGGGACCTACGAGCAGTACTTC.

The rearrangement joins TRBV9 to TRBJ2-2; tentatively, D is TRBD1 or TRBD2 (5 bases each). V lost 0 bases and J lost 7, with 7 bases in between. Per germline, CDR1 SGDLS and CDR2 YYNGEE. The CDR3 loop spans 13 amino acids. CDR3 DNA: TGTGCCAGCAGCGTAGGGGGGTTCGGGGAGCTGTTTTTT. The encoded protein is CASSVGGFGELFF.

This clone was recorded once. V usage is TRBV2 and J usage is TRBJ2-7; D call uncertain. Trimming shortened V by 5 bases and J by 0 bases, and 11 bases separated the two germline ends. The CDR3 contains 14 residues. Germline V gene sequence: CDR1 SNHLY, CDR2 FYNNEI. The CDR3 DNA sequence: TGTGCCAGCAGTAGGGATACTACCTCCTACGAGCAGTACTTC. Translation gives CASSRDTTSYEQYF.

The chain links TRBV7-2 to TRBJ2-3; 9 nucleotides align to TRBD2. Unmatched junction bases numbered 5, after V lost 2 bases and J lost 8 bases. Germline CDR1 reads SGHTA; CDR2 reads FQGNSA. The CDR3 is 14 residues long. CDR3 nucleotide sequence: TGTGCCAGCAGCTTAAGTTCTAGCGGGGTTACGCAGTATTTT. Encoded protein: CASSLSSSGVTQYF.

This rearrangement joins TRBV9 to TRBJ1-6; D uncertain. The V gene's germline CDR1 is SGDLS and CDR2 YYNGEE. Trimming shortened V by 2 bases and J by 10 bases, and 13 bases separated the two germline ends. The CDR3 sequence is 14 residues long. CDR3 region: CASSVGGYGSPLHF. Written as DNA, the CDR3 is TGTGCCAGCAGCGTGGGTGGTTATGGATCACCCCTCCACTTT.

The chain has TRBV4-1 and TRBJ2-3, with 8 bases identical to TRBD1. The CDR3 length is 15 residues. Germline trimming cut 2 bases from V and 5 bases from J; bases unmatched to any gene: 6. Germline V lookup: CDR1 MGHRA, CDR2 YSYEKL. Written as DNA, the CDR3 is TGCGCCAGCAGCCAACAACAGGACAGGGTAGATACGCAGTATTTT. It specifies CASSQQQDRVDTQYF.

The J gene is TRBJ2-1, the V gene TRBV28; possible D gene TRBD2, 5 bases. The CDR3 extends over 13 amino acids. Between the trimmed V and J ends, which lost 5 bases and 13 bases, there was a span of 18 bases. Germline CDR1 reads MDHEN; CDR2 reads SYDVKM. CDR3 sequence (DNA): TGTGCCAGCAGTCGAACCGAAGTACTAGGACAGTTCTTC. It is translated as CASSRTEVLGQFF.

The table lists this clone with a count of one. The chain combines TRBV14 with TRBJ2-2; D ambiguous. The CDR3 contains 14 residues. The germline gives CDR1 SGHDN, CDR2 FVKESK. Deletions cut 1 base from V and 4 bases from J, with 7 bases between. The CDR3 DNA follows: TGTGCCAGCAGCCAAGGGGTTGTCACCGGGGAGCTGTTTTTT. It translates to CASSQGVVTGELFF.

The chain couples TRBV5-1 to TRBJ1-1; 9 nucleotides align to TRBD1. The length of the CDR3 is 15 residues. Trimming cost V 4 bases and J 0 bases; bases outside gene matches: 4. The germline gives CDR1 SGHRS, CDR2 YFSETQ. CDR3 DNA sequence: TGCGCCAGCAGCCCCGACAGGGGGTTGAACACTGAAGCTTTCTTT. It yields the protein CASSPDRGLNTEAFF.

The gene calls are TRBV5-1 and TRBJ2-4; D is perhaps TRBD1 (6 bases). V gave up 2 bases and J gave up 8 bases, with 14 bases separating them. CDR1 is SGHRS and CDR2 is YFSETQ in the germline V gene. The CDR3 totals 14 residues. The CDR3 DNA reads TGCGCCAGCAGCTTATTATCCACAGGGCACATTCAGTACTTC. This codes for CASSLLSTGHIQYF.

The V and J genes are TRBV15 and TRBJ2-2, with D hard to call. V was pared by 0 bases and J by 7 bases, with 6 bases between. The CDR3 extends over 13 amino acids. The germline gives CDR1 LNHNV, CDR2 YYDKDF (reference sequence). CDR3 region: CATSRDLYGELFF. CDR3 nucleotide sequence: TGTGCCACCAGCAGAGATCTTTACGGGGAGCTGTTTTTT.

The V call is TRBV14, the J call TRBJ1-4; D might be TRBD1 (5 bases). The V gene lost 3 bases and the J gene lost 7 bases, with 15 bases spanning the gap. CDR1 is SGHDN, CDR2 FVKESK, per germline. This CDR3 is 15 amino acids long. DNA for the CDR3: TGTGCCAGCAGCCAGAACCGAGGGCAGGGTGAAAAACTGTTTTTT. Amino acids: CASSQNRGQGEKLFF.

J is TRBJ2-3 and V is TRBV7-6; D might be TRBD2 (5 bases). V was cut by 1 base and J by 5 bases, with 10 bases left in between. The CDR3 length is 14 residues. CDR1 is SGHVS and CDR2 is FNYEAQ in the germline V gene. DNA of the CDR3: TGTGCCAGCAGCTTAGAAGGACTCCGAGATACGCAGTATTTT. It yields the protein CASSLEGLRDTQYF.

The chain is built from TRBV4-3 and TRBJ1-3; D is undetermined. Per germline, CDR1 LGHNA and CDR2 YSLEER. This CDR3 has 15 amino acids. V lost 1 base, J lost 2 bases, and 9 bases lay in between. CDR3: CASSQGPGAGNTIYF. CDR3 bases: TGCGCCAGCAGCCAAGGTCCCGGGGCTGGAAACACCATATATTTT.

This clone was found once. The rearrangement joins TRBV5-5 to TRBJ1-1; D gene ambiguous. Deletions cut 4 bases from V and 1 base from J, with 14 bases between. Looked up from germline, CDR1 is SGHKS and CDR2 is YYEKEE (reference sequence). The CDR3 totals 15 residues. The CDR3: CASSPRAGTNTEAFF. Here the CDR3 DNA reads TGTGCCAGCAGCCCTCGGGCGGGTACGAACACTGAAGCTTTCTTT.

The chain recombines TRBV2 with TRBJ1-2; 9 bases are shared with TRBD1. Germline V gives CDR1 SNHLY, CDR2 FYNNEI. Germline trimming cut 6 bases from V and 8 bases from J; bases unmatched to any gene: 4. This CDR3 spans 12 amino acids. Here the CDR3 DNA reads TGTGCCAGCAGATGGACAGGGGAGGGCTACACCTTC. This translates into CASRWTGEGYTF.

The rearrangement links TRBV6-6 to TRBJ2-7; D call uncertain. V lost 1 base to trimming and J lost 1 base, with 8 bases between them. The CDR3 is 14 residues long. Germline loops: CDR1 MNHNY, CDR2 SVGAGI (reference sequence). CDR3 sequence: CASSYFSESYEQYF. The CDR3 nucleotides are TGTGCCAGCAGTTACTTTTCGGAGTCCTACGAGCAGTACTTC.

This clone was seen a few times. The rearrangement uses TRBV27 and TRBJ2-5, with 8 bases that match TRBD2. V shed 5 bases, J shed 1 base, and the junction held 15 bases outside the gene matches. Germline V gene data show CDR1 as MNHEY and CDR2 as SMNVEV (reference sequence). There are 18 residues in the CDR3. Written as DNA, the CDR3 is TGTGCCAGCAGTCCTCAATATTGGACTAGCCGACTCCAAGAGACCCAGTACTTC. Encoded protein: CASSPQYWTSRLQETQYF.